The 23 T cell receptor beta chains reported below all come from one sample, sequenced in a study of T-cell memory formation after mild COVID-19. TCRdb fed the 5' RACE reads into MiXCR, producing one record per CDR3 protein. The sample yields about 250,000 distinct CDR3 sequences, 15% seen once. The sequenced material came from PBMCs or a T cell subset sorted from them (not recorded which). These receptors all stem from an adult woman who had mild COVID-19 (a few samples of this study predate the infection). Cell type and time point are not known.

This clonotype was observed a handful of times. The CDR3 region is CASSLSASYGYTF. The CDR3 nucleotides are TGTGCCAGCAGCTTATCGGCGAGCTATGGCTACACCTTC. The gene calls are TRBV7-3 and TRBJ1-2; D uncertain. The CDR3 totals 13 residues. CDR1 is SGHTA and CDR2 is FQGTGA in the germline V gene. Trimming removed 2 bases from V and 4 bases from J, with 8 bases in between. The full variable domain, with the rest looked up from reference TRBV7-3 and TRBJ1-2, is GAGVSQTPSNKVTEKGKYVELRCDPISGHTALYWYRQSLGQGPEFLIYFQGTGAADDSGLPNDRFFAVRPEGSVSTLKIQRTERGDSAVYLCASSLSASYGYTFGSGTRLTVV.

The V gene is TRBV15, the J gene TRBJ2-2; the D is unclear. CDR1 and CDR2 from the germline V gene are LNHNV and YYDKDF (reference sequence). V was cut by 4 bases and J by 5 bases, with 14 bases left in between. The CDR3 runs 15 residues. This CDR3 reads CATSTSTLRTGELFF. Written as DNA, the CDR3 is TGTGCCACCAGCACTTCGACTCTCAGGACCGGGGAGCTGTTTTTT.

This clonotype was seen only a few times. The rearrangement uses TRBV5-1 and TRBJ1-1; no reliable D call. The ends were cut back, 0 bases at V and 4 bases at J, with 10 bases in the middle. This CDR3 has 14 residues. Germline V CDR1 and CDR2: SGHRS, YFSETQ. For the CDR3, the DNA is TGCGCCAGCAGCTTGGAGGCCCTGAGCACTGAAGCTTTCTTT. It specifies CASSLEALSTEAFF.

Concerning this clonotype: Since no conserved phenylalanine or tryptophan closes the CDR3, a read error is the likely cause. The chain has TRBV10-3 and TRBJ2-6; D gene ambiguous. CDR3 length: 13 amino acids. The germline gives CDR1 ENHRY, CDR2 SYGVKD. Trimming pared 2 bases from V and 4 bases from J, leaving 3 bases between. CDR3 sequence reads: CAISEVGANVLTL. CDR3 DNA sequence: TGTGCCATCAGTGAGGTCGGGGCCAACGTCCTGACTTTA.

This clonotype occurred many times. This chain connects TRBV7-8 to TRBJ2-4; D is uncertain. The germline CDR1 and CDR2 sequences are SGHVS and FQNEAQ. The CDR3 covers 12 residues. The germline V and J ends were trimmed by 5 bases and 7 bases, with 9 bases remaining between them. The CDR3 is CASSEPPNIQYF. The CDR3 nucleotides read TGTGCCAGCAGCGAACCCCCCAACATTCAGTACTTC.

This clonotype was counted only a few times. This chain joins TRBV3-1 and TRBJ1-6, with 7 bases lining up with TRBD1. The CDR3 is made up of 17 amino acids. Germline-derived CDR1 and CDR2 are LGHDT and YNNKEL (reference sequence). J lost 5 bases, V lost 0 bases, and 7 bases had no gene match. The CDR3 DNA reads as TGTGCCAGCAGCCAAGATATAGGGACAGTGAATAATTCACCCCTCCACTTT. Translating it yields CASSQDIGTVNNSPLHF. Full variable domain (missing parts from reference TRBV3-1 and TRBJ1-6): DTAVSQTPKYLVTQMGNDKSIKCEQNLGHDTMYWYKQDSKKFLKIMFSYNNKELIINETVPNRFSPKSPDKAHLNLHINSLELGDSAVYFCASSQDIGTVNNSPLHFGNGTRLTVT.

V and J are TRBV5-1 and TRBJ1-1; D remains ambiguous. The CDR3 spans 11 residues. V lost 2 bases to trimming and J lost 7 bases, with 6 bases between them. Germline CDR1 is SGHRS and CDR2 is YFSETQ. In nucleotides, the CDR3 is TGCGCCAGCAGCTTAGACCTTGAAGCTTTCTTT. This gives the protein CASSLDLEAFF.

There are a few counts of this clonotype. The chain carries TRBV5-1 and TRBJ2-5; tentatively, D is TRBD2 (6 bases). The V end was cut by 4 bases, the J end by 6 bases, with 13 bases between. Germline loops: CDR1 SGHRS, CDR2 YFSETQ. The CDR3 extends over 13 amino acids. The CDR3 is CASSLGLEKTQYF. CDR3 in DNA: TGCGCCAGCAGCCTGGGACTCGAGAAGACCCAGTACTTC.

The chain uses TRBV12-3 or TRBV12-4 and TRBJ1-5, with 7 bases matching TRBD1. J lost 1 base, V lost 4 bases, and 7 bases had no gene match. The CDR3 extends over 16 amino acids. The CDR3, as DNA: TGTGCCAGCAGTTCCTCCGGGACAGTAAGCAATCAGCCCCAGCATTTT. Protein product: CASSSSGTVSNQPQHF.

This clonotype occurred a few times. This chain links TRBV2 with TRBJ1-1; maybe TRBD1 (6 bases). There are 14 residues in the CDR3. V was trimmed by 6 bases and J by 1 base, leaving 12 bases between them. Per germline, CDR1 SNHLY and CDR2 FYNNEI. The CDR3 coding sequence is TGTGCCAGCAGAGGACAGATTCAGAACACTGAAGCTTTCTTT. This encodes CASRGQIQNTEAFF.

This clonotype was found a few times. In nucleotides, the CDR3 is TGTGCCAGCTCACCACCTCTAGCCAAAAACATTCAGTACTTC. It translates to CASSPPLAKNIQYF. This chain joins TRBV18 and TRBJ2-4; D unclear. This CDR3 is 14 amino acids long. The germline V and J ends were trimmed by 0 bases and 0 bases, with 3 bases remaining between them. The germline V gene encodes CDR1 KGHSH and CDR2 LQKENI. Full variable domain (rest looked up from reference TRBV18 and TRBJ2-4): NAGVMQNPRHLVRRRGQEARLRCSPMKGHSHVYWYRQLPEEGLKFMVYLQKENIIDESGMPKERFSAEFPKEGPSILRIQQVVRGDSAAYFCASSPPLAKNIQYFGAGTRLSVL.

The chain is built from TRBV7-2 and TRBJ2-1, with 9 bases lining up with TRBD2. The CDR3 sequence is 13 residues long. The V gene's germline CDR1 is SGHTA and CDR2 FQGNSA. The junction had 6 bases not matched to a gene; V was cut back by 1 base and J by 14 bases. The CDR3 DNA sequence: TGTGCCAGCAGCTTAGGCGGGAGGGCCGATAAGTTCTTC. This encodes CASSLGGRADKFF.

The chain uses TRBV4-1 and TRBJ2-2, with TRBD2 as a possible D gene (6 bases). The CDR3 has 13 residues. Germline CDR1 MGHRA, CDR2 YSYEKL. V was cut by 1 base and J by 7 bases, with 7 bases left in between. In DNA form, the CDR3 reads TGCGCCAGCAGCCAAGTGGGAGGCGGGGAGCTGTTTTTT. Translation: CASSQVGGGELFF.

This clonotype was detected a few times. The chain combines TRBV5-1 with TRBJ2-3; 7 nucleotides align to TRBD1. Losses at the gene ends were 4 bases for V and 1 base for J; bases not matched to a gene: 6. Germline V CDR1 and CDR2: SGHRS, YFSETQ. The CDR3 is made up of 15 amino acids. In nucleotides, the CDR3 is TGCGCCAGCAGCATACAGGGGTGGGGCACAGATACGCAGTATTTT. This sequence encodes CASSIQGWGTDTQYF.

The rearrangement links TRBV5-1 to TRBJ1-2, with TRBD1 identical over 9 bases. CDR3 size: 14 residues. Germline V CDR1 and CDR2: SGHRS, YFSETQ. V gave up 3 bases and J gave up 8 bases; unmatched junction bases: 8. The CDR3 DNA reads TGCGCCAGCAGCTCAGGACAGGGGAAGGAGGGCTACACCTTC. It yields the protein CASSSGQGKEGYTF.

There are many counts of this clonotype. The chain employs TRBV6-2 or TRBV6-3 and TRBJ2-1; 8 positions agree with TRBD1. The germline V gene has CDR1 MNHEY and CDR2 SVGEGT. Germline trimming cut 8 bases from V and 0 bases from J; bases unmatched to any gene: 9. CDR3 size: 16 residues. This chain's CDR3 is CASENPTGDSYNEQFF. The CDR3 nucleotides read TGTGCCAGCGAAAACCCGACAGGGGACTCCTACAATGAGCAGTTCTTC.

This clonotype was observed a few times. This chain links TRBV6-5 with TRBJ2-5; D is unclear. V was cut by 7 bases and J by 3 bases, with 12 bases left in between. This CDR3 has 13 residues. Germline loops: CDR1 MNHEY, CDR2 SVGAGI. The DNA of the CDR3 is TGTGCCAGCAATCGACCTGGAGAAGAGACCCAGTACTTC. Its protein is CASNRPGEETQYF.

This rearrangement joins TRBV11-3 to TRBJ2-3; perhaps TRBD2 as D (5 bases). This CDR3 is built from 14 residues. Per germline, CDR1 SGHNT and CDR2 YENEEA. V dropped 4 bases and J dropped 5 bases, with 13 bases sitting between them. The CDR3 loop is CASSSPGLKDTQYF. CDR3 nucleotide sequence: TGTGCCAGCAGCTCCCCCGGACTTAAAGATACGCAGTATTTT. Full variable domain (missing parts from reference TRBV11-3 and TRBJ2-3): EAGVVQSPRYKIIEKKQPVAFWCNPISGHNTLYWYLQNLGQGPELLIRYENEEAVDDSQLPKDRFSAERLKGVDSTLKIQPAELGDSAVYLCASSSPGLKDTQYFGPGTRLTVL.

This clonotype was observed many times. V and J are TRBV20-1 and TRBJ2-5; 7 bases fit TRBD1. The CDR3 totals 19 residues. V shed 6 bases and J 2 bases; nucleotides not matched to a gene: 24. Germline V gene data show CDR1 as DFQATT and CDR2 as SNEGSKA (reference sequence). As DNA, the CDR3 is TGCAGTGCCACCGGTGGGCAGGGGGTTTCCTCCGACCTTCAAGAGACCCAGTACTTC. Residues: CSATGGQGVSSDLQETQYF.

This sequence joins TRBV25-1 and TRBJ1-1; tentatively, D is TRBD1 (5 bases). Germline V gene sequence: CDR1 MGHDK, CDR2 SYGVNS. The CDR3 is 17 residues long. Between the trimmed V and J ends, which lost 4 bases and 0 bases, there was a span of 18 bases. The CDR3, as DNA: TGTGCCAGCAGTGGGGGCGGGAATATAGGGCTGAACACTGAAGCTTTCTTT. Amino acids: CASSGGGNIGLNTEAFF.

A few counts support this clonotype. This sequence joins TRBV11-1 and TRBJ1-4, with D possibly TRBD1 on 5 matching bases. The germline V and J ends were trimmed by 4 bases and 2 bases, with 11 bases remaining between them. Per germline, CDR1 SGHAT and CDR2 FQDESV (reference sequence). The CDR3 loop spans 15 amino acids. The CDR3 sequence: CASSWGIWTNEKLFF. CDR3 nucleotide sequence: TGTGCCAGCAGCTGGGGGATATGGACTAATGAAAAACTGTTTTTT.

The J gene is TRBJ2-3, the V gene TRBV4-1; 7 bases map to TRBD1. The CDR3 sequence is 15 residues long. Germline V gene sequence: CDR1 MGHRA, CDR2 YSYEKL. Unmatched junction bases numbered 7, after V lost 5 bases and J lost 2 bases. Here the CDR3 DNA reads TGCGCCAGCAGCAAGGGGGCCCCGTTCACAGATACGCAGTATTTT. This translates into CASSKGAPFTDTQYF.

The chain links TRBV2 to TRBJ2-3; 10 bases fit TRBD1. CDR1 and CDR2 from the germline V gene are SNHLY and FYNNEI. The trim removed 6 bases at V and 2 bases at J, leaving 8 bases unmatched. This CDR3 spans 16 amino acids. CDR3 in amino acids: CASRERTGGDTDTQYF. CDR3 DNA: TGTGCCAGCAGAGAAAGGACAGGGGGTGACACAGATACGCAGTATTTT.